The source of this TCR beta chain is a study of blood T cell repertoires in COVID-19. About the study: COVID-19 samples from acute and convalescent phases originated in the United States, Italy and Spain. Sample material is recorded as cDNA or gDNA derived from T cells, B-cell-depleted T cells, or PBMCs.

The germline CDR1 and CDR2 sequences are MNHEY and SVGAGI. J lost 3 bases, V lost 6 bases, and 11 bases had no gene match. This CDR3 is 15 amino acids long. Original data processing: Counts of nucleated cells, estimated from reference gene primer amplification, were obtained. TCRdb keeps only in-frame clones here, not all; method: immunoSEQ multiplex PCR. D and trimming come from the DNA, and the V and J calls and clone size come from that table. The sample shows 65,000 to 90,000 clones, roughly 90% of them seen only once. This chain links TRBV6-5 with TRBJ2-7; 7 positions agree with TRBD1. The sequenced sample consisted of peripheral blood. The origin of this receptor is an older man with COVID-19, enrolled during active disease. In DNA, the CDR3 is TGTGCCAGCAGAACCCGGGACAGCTGGGGCTACGAGCAGTACTTC. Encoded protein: CASRTRDSWGYEQYF.